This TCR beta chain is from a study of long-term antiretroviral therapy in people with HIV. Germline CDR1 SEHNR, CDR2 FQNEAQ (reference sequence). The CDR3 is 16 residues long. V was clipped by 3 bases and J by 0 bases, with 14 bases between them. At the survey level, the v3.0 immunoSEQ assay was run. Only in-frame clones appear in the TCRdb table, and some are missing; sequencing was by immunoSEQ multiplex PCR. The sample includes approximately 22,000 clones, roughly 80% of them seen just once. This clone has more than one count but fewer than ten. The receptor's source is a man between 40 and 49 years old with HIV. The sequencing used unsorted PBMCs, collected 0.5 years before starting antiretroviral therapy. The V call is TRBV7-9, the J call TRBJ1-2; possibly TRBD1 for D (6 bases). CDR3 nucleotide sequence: TGTGCCAGCAGCTTGGCCGCTCGGACAGCTAACTATGGCTACACCTTC. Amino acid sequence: CASSLAARTANYGYTF.